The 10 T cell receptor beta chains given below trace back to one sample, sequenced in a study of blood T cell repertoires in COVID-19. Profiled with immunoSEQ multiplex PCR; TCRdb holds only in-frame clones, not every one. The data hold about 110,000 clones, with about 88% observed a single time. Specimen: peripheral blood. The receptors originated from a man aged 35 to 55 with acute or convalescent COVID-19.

CDR3 protein: CASSFRQDYRPLHF. In nucleotides, the CDR3 is TGTGCCAGCAGTTTCCGACAGGATTATAGGCCCCTCCACTTT. The chain combines TRBV27 with TRBJ1-6; tentative D call: TRBD1 (6 bases). Trimming removed 3 bases at V and 13 bases at J, with 16 bases between. CDR3 size: 14 residues. CDR1 and CDR2 from the germline V gene are MNHEY and SMNVEV (reference sequence).

The CDR3 nucleotides are TGTGCCAGCAGTCCTCCTGCGGGGAGGGCCTTAGATACGCAGTATTTT. It encodes CASSPPAGRALDTQYF. The J gene is TRBJ2-3, the V gene TRBV28, with 7 bases matching TRBD2. In germline, CDR1 is MDHEN, CDR2 SYDVKM. CDR3 length: 16 residues. The V gene end was trimmed by 5 bases and the J gene end by 5 bases; junction bases not matched to a gene: 13.

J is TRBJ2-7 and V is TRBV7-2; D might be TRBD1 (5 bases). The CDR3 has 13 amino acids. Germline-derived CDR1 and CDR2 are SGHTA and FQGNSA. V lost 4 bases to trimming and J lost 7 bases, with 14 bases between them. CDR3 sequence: CASSSPPKGEQYF. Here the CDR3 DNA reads TGTGCCAGCAGCTCACCTCCCAAGGGGGAGCAGTACTTC.

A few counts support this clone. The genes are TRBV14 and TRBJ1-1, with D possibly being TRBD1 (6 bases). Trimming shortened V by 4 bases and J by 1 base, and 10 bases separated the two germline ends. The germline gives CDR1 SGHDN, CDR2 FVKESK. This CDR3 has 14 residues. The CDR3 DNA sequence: TGTGCCAGCAGCCCCCCAGGGGCGAACACTGAAGCTTTCTTT. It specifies CASSPPGANTEAFF.

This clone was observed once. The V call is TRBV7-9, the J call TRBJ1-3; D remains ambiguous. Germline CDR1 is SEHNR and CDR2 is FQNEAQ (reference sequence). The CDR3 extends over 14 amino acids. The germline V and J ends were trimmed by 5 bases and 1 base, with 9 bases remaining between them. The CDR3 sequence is CASSRHGSGNTIYF. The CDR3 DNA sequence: TGTGCCAGCAGCCGTCACGGGTCTGGAAACACCATATATTTT.

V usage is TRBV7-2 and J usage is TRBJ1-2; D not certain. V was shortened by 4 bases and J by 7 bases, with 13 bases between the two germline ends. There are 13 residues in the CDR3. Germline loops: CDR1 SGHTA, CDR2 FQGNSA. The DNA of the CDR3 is TGTGCCAGCAGCTCGACTCCTCTGGGTGGCTACACCTTC. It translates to CASSSTPLGGYTF.

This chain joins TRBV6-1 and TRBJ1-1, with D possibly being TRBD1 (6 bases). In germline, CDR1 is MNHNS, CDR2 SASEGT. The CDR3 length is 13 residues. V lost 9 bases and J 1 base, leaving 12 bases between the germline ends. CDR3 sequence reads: CASRQAGNTEAFF. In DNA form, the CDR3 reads TGTGCCAGTCGACAGGCAGGGAACACTGAAGCTTTCTTT.

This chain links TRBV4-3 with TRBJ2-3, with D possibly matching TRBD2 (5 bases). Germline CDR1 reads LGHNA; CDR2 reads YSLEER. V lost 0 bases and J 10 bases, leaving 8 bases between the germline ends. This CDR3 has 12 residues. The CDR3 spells CASSQDRESQYF. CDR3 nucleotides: TGCGCCAGCAGCCAAGATAGGGAGTCGCAGTATTTT.

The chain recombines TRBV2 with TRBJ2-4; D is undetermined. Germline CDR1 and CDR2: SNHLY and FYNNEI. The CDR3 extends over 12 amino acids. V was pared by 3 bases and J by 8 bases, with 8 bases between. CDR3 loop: CASSDGSDIQYF. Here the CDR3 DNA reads TGTGCCAGCAGTGACGGGTCGGACATTCAGTACTTC.

CDR3 residues: CASSAGTSLETQYF. The CDR3 DNA reads TGTGCCAGCAGCGCCGGGACTAGTCTGGAGACCCAGTACTTC. V gene TRBV28 combines with J gene TRBJ2-5, with TRBD2 identical over 8 bases. The length of the CDR3 is 14 residues. J lost 5 bases, V lost 6 bases, and 8 bases had no gene match. From germline, CDR1 is MDHEN and CDR2 SYDVKM.